Listed here are 9 T cell receptor beta chains from one sample, sequenced in a study of blood T cell repertoires in COVID-19. Some clones are missing from TCRdb's copy, which holds only in-frame ones; the method was immunoSEQ multiplex PCR. The table shows about 47,000 clones, with about 89% occurring only once. Sequenced: peripheral blood. The source of these receptors is a man between 70 and 80 years old with active COVID-19.

The rearrangement links TRBV6-6 to TRBJ1-5, with D possibly being TRBD1 (6 bases). V was clipped by 2 bases and J by 13 bases, with 12 bases between them. CDR3 length equals 12 residues. Germline V lookup: CDR1 MNHNY, CDR2 SVGAGI (reference sequence). The CDR3 region is CASSYGEGGQHF. The DNA of the CDR3 is TGTGCCAGCAGTTACGGGGAAGGGGGTCAGCATTTT.

The chain uses TRBV7-2 and TRBJ2-3; D not resolved. Trimming took 4 bases from V and 6 from J, leaving 8 bases between them. CDR1 is SGHTA and CDR2 is FQGNSA in the germline V gene. The CDR3 is made up of 12 amino acids. The CDR3 sequence: CASSSYLDTQYF. DNA for the CDR3: TGTGCCAGCAGCTCCTACCTGGATACGCAGTATTTT.

This chain uses TRBV6-5 with TRBJ1-5; a possible D gene is TRBD1 (5 bases). Germline assignment: CDR1 MNHEY and CDR2 SVGAGI. The CDR3 runs 14 residues. V lost 10 bases and J 5 bases, leaving 18 bases between the germline ends. The CDR3: CATRGGKSDQPQHF. The CDR3 DNA sequence: TGTGCCACCCGTGGGGGGAAGTCCGATCAGCCCCAGCATTTT.

There are a few counts of this clone. This sequence joins TRBV2 and TRBJ1-5; 11 bases are shared with TRBD1. CDR3 size: 17 residues. The V gene's germline CDR1 is SNHLY and CDR2 FYNNEI. Trimming cost V 6 bases and J 4 bases; bases outside gene matches: 11. CDR3 region: CASSRDRGFSGNQPQHF. CDR3 bases: TGTGCCAGCAGCCGGGACAGGGGGTTTTCGGGGAATCAGCCCCAGCATTTT.

The CDR3: CASSPAGGPTSPLHF. The CDR3 DNA reads TGTGCCAGTAGTCCAGCAGGGGGCCCAACTTCACCCCTCCACTTT. The chain couples TRBV19 to TRBJ1-6; 8 bases map to TRBD1. With V trimmed by 5 bases and J by 9 bases, 9 bases remained unmatched. The CDR3 totals 15 residues. The germline V gene encodes CDR1 LNHDA and CDR2 SQIVND (reference sequence).

The rearrangement uses TRBV6-4 and TRBJ2-2; perhaps TRBD1 as D (5 bases). From germline, CDR1 is MRHNA and CDR2 SNTAGT. The CDR3 covers 13 residues. The V and J ends lost 5 bases and 4 bases respectively, with 8 bases between them. DNA of the CDR3: TGTGCCAGCAGTTTAGACAGCACCGGGGAGCTGTTTTTT. Its protein product is CASSLDSTGELFF.

V gene TRBV4-1 combines with J gene TRBJ2-2; TRBD2 is a possible D gene (6 bases). CDR1 is MGHRA and CDR2 is YSYEKL in the germline V gene. Trimming took off 3 bases at V and 7 bases at J, with 24 bases between the two ends. This CDR3 is 18 amino acids long. The CDR3 loop reads CASSHLKGTLARFGELFF. The CDR3 nucleotides are TGCGCCAGCAGCCACCTGAAGGGAACTCTAGCGCGGTTCGGGGAGCTGTTTTTT.

This sequence joins TRBV6-1 and TRBJ1-1, with TRBD1 as a possible D gene (5 bases). The CDR3 totals 14 residues. Trimming shortened V by 2 bases and J by 5 bases, and 12 bases separated the two germline ends. Germline CDR1 and CDR2: MNHNS and SASEGT. CDR3 DNA: TGTGCCAGCAGTGAATTCCGGGACTTAACTGAAGCTTTCTTT. Residues: CASSEFRDLTEAFF.

J is TRBJ1-2 and V is TRBV6-5, with D unclear. Per the germline V gene, CDR1 is MNHEY and CDR2 is SVGAGI. The CDR3 length is 14 residues. V dropped 2 bases and J dropped 0 bases, with 7 bases sitting between them. CDR3 in DNA: TGTGCCAGCAGTTACGGCGGAGCTAACTATGGCTACACCTTC. Its protein product is CASSYGGANYGYTF.